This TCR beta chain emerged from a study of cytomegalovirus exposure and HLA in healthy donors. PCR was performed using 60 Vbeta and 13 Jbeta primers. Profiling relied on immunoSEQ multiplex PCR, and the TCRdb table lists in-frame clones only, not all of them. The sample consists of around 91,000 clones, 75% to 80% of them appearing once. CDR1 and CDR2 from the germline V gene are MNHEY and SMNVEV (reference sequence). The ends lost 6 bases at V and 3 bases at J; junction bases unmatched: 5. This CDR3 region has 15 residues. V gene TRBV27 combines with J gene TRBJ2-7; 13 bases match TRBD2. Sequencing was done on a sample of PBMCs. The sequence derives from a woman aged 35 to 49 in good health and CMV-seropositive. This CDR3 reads CASSSGLAGVYEQYF. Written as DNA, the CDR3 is TGTGCCAGCAGCTCCGGACTAGCGGGAGTCTACGAGCAGTACTTC.